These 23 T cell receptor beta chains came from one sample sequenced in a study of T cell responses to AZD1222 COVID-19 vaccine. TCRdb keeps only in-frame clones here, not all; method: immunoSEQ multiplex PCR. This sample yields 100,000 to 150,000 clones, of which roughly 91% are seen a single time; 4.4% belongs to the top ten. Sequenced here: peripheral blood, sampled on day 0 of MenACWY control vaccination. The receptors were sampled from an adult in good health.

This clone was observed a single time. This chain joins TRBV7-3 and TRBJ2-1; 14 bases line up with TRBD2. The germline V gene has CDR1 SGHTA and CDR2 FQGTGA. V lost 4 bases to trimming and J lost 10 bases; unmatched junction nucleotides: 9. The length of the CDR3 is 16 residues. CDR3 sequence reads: CASSSPGLAGEGEQFF. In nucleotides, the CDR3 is TGTGCCAGCAGCTCACCGGGACTAGCGGGAGAGGGAGAGCAGTTCTTC.

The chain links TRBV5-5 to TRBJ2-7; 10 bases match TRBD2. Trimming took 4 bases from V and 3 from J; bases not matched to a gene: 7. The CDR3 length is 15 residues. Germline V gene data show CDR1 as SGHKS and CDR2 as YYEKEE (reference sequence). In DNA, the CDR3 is TGTGCCAGCAGCACTTCTAGCGGGAGTTTCTACGAGCAGTACTTC. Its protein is CASSTSSGSFYEQYF.

The CDR3 sequence is CASSKGTGTKETQYF. The CDR3 DNA sequence: TGCGCCAGCAGCAAGGGGACAGGAACTAAAGAGACCCAGTACTTC. The J gene is TRBJ2-5, the V gene TRBV5-1, with TRBD1 matching over 8 bases. Trimming at V came to 4 bases and at J to 3 bases, leaving 8 bases not matched to a gene. Germline CDR1 is SGHRS and CDR2 is YFSETQ. The CDR3 totals 15 residues.

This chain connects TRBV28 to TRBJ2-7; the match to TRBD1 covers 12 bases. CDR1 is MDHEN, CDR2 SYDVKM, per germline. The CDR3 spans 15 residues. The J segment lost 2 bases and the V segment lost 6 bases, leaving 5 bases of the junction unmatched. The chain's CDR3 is CASRRGTGGPYEQYF. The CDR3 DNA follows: TGTGCCAGCAGGAGAGGGACAGGGGGCCCCTACGAGCAGTACTTC.

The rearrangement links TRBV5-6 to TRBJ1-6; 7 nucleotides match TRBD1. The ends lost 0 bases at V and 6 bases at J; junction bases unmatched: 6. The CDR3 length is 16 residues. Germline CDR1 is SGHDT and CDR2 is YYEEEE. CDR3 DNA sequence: TGTGCCAGCAGCTTGGGGGGAGGGGGCCTTAATTCACCCCTCCACTTT. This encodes CASSLGGGGLNSPLHF.

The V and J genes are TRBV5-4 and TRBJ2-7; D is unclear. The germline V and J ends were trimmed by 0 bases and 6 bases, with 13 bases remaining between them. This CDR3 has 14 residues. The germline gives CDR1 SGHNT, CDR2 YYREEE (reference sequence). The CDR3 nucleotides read TGTGCCAGCAGCTTGGCCGGCAGAGGTGGCGAGCAGTACTTC. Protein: CASSLAGRGGEQYF.

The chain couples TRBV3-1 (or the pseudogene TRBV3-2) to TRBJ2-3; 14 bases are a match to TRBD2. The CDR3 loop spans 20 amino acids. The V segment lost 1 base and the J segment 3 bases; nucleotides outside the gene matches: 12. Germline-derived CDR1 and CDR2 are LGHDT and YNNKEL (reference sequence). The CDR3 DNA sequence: TGTGCCAGCAGCCAAGGAGGAAGTGGACTAGCGGGAGGAAGGACAGATACGCAGTATTTT. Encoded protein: CASSQGGSGLAGGRTDTQYF.

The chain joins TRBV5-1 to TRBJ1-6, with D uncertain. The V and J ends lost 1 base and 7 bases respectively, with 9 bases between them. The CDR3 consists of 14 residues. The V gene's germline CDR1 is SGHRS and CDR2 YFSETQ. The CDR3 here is CASSLSGGNSPLHF. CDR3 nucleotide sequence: TGCGCCAGCAGCTTGTCTGGCGGCAATTCACCCCTCCACTTT.

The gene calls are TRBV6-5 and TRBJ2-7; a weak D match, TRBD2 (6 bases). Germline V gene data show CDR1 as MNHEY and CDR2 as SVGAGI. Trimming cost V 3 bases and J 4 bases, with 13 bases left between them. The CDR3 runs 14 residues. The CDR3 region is CASSYRGEEYEQYF. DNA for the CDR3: TGTGCCAGCAGTTATAGAGGGGAGGAGTACGAGCAGTACTTC.

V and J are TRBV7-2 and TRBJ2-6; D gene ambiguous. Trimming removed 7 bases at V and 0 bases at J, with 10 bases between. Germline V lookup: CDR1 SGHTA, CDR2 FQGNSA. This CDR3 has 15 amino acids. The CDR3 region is CASKPFNSGANVLTF. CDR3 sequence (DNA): TGTGCCAGCAAACCATTTAACTCTGGGGCCAACGTCCTGACTTTC.

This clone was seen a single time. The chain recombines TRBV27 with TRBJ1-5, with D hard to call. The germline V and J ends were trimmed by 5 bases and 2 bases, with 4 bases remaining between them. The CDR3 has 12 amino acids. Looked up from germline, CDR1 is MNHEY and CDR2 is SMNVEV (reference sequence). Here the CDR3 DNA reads TGTGCCAGCAGTATGGGCAATCAGCCCCAGCATTTT. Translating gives CASSMGNQPQHF.

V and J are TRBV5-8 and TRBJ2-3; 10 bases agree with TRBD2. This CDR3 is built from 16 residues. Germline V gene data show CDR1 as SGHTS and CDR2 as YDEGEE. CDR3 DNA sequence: TGTGGGGTCGGGACTAGCGTACTAGGAGGCACAGATACGCAGTATTTT. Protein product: CGVGTSVLGGTDTQYF.

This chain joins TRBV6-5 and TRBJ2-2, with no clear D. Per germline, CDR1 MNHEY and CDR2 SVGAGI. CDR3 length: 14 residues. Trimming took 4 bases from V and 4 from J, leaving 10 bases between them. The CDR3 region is CASSFQPSTGELFF. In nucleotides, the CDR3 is TGTGCCAGCAGTTTTCAACCATCCACCGGGGAGCTGTTTTTT.

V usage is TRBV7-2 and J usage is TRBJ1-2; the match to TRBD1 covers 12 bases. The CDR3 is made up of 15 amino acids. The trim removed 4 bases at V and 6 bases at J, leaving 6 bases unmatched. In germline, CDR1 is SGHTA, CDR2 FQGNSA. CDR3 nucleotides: TGTGCCAGCAGCTCCGACGGGACAGGGGGCCATGGCTACACCTTC. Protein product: CASSSDGTGGHGYTF. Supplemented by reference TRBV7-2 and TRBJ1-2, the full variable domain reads GAGVSQSPSNKVTEKGKDVELRCDPISGHTALYWYRQSLGQGLEFLIYFQGNSAPDKSGLPSDRFSAERTGGSVSTLTIQRTQQEDSAVYLCASSSDGTGGHGYTFGSGTRLTVV.

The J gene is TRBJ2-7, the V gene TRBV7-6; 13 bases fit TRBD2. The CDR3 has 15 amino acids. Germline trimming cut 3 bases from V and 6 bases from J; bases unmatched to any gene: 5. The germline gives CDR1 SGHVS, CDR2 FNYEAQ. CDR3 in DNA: TGTGCCAGCAGCTTCGGACTAGCGGGAGCCCGCGAGCAGTACTTC. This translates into CASSFGLAGAREQYF.

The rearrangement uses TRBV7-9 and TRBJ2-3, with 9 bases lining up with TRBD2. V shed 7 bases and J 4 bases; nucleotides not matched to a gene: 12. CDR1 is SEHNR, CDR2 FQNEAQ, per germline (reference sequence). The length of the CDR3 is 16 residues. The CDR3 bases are TGTGCCAGCACCCCGGGCGGGGGGGCTCTAGCAGATACGCAGTATTTT. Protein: CASTPGGGALADTQYF.

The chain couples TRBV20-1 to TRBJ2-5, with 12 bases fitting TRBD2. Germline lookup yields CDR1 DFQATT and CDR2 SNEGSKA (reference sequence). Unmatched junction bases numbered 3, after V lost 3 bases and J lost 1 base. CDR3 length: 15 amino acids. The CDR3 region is CSASLAGGTQETQYF. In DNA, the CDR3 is TGCAGTGCTAGTCTAGCGGGGGGGACCCAAGAGACCCAGTACTTC.

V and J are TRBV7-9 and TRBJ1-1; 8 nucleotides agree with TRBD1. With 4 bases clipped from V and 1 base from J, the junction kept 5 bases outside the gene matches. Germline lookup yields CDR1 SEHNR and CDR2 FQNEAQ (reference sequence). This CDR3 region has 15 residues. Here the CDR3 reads CASSYSGGPNTEAFF. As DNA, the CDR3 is TGTGCCAGCAGCTACTCAGGGGGCCCGAACACTGAAGCTTTCTTT.

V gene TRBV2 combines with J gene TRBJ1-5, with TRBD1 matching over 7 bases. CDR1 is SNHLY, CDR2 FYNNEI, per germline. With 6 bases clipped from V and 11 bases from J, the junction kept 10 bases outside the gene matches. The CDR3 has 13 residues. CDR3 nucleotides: TGTGCCAGCAGGGACAGGTCGAGTGGGACCCAGCATTTT. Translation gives CASRDRSSGTQHF.

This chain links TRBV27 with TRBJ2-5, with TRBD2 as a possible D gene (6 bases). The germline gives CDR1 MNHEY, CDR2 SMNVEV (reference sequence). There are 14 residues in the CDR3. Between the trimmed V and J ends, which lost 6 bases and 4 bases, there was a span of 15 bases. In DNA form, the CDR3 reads TGTGCCAGCAGCTTACTAGCTAGGGCAGAGACCCAGTACTTC. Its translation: CASSLLARAETQYF.

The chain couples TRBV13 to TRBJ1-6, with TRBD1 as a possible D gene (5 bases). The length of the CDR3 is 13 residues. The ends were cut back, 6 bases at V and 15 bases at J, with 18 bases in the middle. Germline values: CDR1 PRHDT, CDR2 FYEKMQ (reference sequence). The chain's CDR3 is CASRSGSAGGLHF. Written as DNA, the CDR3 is TGTGCCAGCAGGTCAGGGTCCGCAGGAGGCCTCCACTTT.

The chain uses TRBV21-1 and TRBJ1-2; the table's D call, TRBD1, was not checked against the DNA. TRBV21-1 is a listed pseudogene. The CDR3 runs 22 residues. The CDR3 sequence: CASGQSAITMGDRHNTFGGYTF. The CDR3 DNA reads TGTGCCAGCGGCCAAAGTGCGATTACGATGGGGGACAGGCACAACACTTTTGGGGGCTACACCTTC.

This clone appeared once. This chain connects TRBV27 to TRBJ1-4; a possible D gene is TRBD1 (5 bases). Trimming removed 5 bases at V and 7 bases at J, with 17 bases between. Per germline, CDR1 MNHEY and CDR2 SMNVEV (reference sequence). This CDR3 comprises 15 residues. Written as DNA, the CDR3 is TGTGCCAGCAGTGAGGTCAGGGAGGAGAGTGAAAAACTGTTTTTT. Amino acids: CASSEVREESEKLFF. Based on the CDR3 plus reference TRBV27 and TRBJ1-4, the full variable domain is EAQVTQNPRYLITVTGKKLTVTCSQNMNHEYMSWYRQDPGLGLRQIYYSMNVEVTDKGDVPEGYKVSRKEKRNFPLILESPSPNQTSLYFCASSEVREESEKLFFGSGTQLSVL.